The clone carrying this TCR beta chain was detected only a few times. Its antigen is not identified. Using RNA transcripts as the source, TCR beta CDR3 regions were amplified. Researchers ran a first-round RT-PCR on the TCR CDR3 using the HTBI primer set. MiXCR was run by TCRdb on the multiplex PCR reads, yielding one entry per CDR3 protein. The table lists fewer than 200,000 distinct CDR3 sequences, over 8% of them singletons. Each patient was aged 18 to 65 and had newly diagnosed hyperthyroidism of under 2 months' duration. Uncontrolled infection, other autoimmune disease, pregnancy or lactation excluded patients. The study collected blood at first hyperthyroidism diagnosis, before any ophthalmopathy symptoms arose. Trimming removed 0 bases from V and 2 bases from J, with 5 bases in between. The germline V gene encodes CDR1 MGHRA and CDR2 YSYEKL. There are 14 residues in the CDR3. The data originate from a study of T cells in Graves' hyperthyroidism and ophthalmopathy. Overall study findings and caveats: Ophthalmopathy stood apart from stable hyperthyroidism in a 13 V-J model.

Material for sequencing was blood. This TCR derives from a woman under 30 with Graves' hyperthyroidism that later progressed to Graves' ophthalmopathy. The V and J genes are TRBV4-1 and TRBJ1-5; D gene uncertain. CDR3 in amino acids: CASSQERGNQPQHF. For the CDR3, the DNA is TGCGCCAGCAGCCAAGAAAGAGGCAATCAGCCCCAGCATTTT.